This T cell receptor (beta chain) emerged from a study of human T cells and chemical hapten exposure (dated by TCRdb to about 2021). Regarding the complete study: For sensitization, 2% DPC in acetone was applied to a 2 cm by 2 cm area of upper inner arm skin. Peripheral blood TCR repertoire changes were tracked in vivo in alopecia patients during primary and secondary sensitization to the hapten diphenylcyclopropenone (DPC). Throughout the approximately 25-week study period, patients were also given weekly therapeutic DPC doses on the scalp. Patch testing was done on the upper back using Finn chambers containing 0.01% DPC, and results were scored after 6 days according to International Contact Dermatitis Research Group standards. Blood samples were taken from patients before sensitization (week 0) and at 2, 6 and about 24 weeks after DPC sensitization. Libraries were combined into a pool for sequencing, and differences in TCR yield between samples came mainly from small differences in library volumes within the pool. Roughly 30 alopecia patients provided blood for TCR sequencing at one to four time points (pre-sensitization, 2, 6 and 24 weeks). The patient cohort, mostly female, included alopecia areata with under or over 50% scalp involvement, alopecia totalis and alopecia universalis.

Receptors were amplified or captured by RACE. These reads were obtained on a NextSeq 500. During library preparation, unique molecular identifiers were attached to individual cDNA molecules so that TCRs could be counted in a quantitative, reproducible way. Both TCR alpha and TCR beta chains were sequenced from each blood RNA sample. In the original analysis: Samples had a median of about 90,000 TCRs, with a range from 23,224 to 690,600. The Decombinator software suite was used to annotate the V, J and CDR3 of the TCR reads. To make PS versus PT1 abundance plots, every sample was subsampled to the same number of TCRs (28,000). Expanded TCRs were defined as absent before sensitization and observed at least eight times at the 2-week time point. TCRdb passed the public sequencing reads through fastp at Q25 and MiXCR, retaining productive beta sequences. Entries that share a CDR3 protein sequence are merged under the most common genes and DNA. The V and J calls follow TCRdb's processing rather than the paper's. For this sample the table gives tens of thousands of distinct CDR3 sequences, of which 7% to 10% were detected only once. 10% to 15% of the sample comes from the top ten.

This clonotype was picked up many times. Its antigen specificity is not known. Base qualities are missing; no much larger clone stands one base away. Interpreted using the paper, the time point label stands for: patch test 1, 2 weeks after DPC sensitization. Taken with the paper, the label for treatment or condition translates to: therapeutic diphenylcyclopropenone sensitization with weekly scalp DPC. Blood at each patch-test visit was drawn before the patch test was applied. Patients were considered eligible if aged 18 to 70, diagnosed with alopecia and deemed suitable for DPC therapy, and patients were excluded if pregnant. Total RNA was isolated from unfractionated whole blood collected in Tempus Blood RNA tubes. The full study reports these points: Alopecia, a presumed autoimmune disease, was present in all patients, so the immune response of the patients might differ from that of healthy individuals. After repeated subsampling, the strength of the expansion versus patch-test correlation and the threshold at which it became significant changed. Expanded TCRs formed significantly more large CDR3 similarity clusters than pre-sensitization or healthy control sets, consistent with antigen-driven responses. DPC sensitization did not change how many TCRs were above 1 in 1000 frequency, and no evidence was found of alterations in global repertoire structure. Patch test score was positively correlated with the number of PT1 expanded TCRs, with significance at thresholds 8, 16 and 32 but not at 4.

Sequencing was performed on whole blood, taken in connection with sensitization to the hapten diphenylcyclopropenone (DPC). The source is a woman between 40 and 50 years old with alopecia areata. Some clones in this sample may be carry-over from other donors' samples.

The CDR3 reads CASSGAPRGLSTGELFF. The DNA is TGTGCCAGCAGCGGGGCGCCGCGGGGGCTATCGACCGGGGAGCTGTTTTTT. The rearranged segments are TRBV7-3 and TRBJ2-2, and the D gene may be TRBD2, 7 bases matching. Based on the germline V gene, the CDR1 and CDR2 sequences are SGHTA and FQGTGA. Relative to germline, V is 5 bases shorter and J is 5 bases shorter, with 21 bases between their ends. The CDR3 runs 17 amino acids, cysteine and phenylalanine included. The CDR3 DNA has 51 bases and is translated from base 1.